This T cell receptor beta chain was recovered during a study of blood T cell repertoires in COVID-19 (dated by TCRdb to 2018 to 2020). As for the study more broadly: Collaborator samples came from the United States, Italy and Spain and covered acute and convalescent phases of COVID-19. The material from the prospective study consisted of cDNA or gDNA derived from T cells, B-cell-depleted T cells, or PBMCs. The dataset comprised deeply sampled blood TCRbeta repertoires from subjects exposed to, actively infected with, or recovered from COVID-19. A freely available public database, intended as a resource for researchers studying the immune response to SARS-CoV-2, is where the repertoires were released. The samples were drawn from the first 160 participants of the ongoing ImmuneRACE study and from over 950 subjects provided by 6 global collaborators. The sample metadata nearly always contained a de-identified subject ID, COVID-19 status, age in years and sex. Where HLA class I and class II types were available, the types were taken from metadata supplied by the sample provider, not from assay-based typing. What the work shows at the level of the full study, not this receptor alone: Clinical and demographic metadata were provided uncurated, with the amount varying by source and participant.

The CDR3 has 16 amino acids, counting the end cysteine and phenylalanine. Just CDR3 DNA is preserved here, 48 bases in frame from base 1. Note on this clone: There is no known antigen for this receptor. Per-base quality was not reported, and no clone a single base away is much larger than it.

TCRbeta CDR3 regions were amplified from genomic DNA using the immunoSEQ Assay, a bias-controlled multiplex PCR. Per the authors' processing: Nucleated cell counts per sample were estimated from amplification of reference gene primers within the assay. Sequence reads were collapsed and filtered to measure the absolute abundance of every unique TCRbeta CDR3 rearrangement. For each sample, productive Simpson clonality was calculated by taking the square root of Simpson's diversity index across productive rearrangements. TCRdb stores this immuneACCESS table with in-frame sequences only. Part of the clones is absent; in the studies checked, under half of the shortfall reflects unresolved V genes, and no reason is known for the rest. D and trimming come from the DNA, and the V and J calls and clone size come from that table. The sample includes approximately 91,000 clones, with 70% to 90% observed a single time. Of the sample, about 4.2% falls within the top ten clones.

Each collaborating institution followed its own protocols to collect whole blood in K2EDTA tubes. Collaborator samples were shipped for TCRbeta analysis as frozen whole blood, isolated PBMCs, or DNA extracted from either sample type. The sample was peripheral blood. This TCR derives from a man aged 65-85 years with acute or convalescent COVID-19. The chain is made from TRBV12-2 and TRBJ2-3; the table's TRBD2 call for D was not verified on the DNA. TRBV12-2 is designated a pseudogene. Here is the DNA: TGTGCAAGTCGCTTAGCGACTTGGGTAGCGGGGAATACGCAGTATTTT. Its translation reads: CASRLATWVAGNTQYF.